Presented here are 3 T cell receptor beta chains from one specimen sequenced in a study of blood T cell repertoires in COVID-19. Repertoires were generated with immunoSEQ multiplex PCR, while TCRdb's copy carries only in-frame clones and drops some. The sample gives over 85,000 clones, about 88% of which show up once; less than 3.5% is in the top ten. Sequencing was carried out using peripheral blood. All receptors derive from a woman aged 50 to 65 with acute or convalescent COVID-19.

V usage is TRBV28 and J usage is TRBJ2-7; the D is unclear. V lost 2 bases and J lost 0, with 5 bases in between. The V gene's germline CDR1 is MDHEN and CDR2 SYDVKM. The CDR3 sequence is 13 residues long. CDR3 DNA: TGTGCCAGCAGTTTACCTCTCTCCTACGAGCAGTACTTC. Protein sequence: CASSLPLSYEQYF.

This sequence joins TRBV10-2 and TRBJ2-1; D uncertain. The CDR3 is 17 residues long. Looked up from germline, CDR1 is WSHSY and CDR2 is SAAADI. V shed 1 base and J shed 0 bases, with 13 bases lying between them. CDR3 sequence (DNA): TGCGCCAGCAGTGAGTTTGGAGACCTGAGCTCCTACAATGAGCAGTTCTTC. Amino acids: CASSEFGDLSSYNEQFF.

The rearrangement uses TRBV19 and TRBJ1-1, with D maybe TRBD1 (6 bases). The germline V gene has CDR1 LNHDA and CDR2 SQIVND (reference sequence). CDR3 length: 14 residues. Deletions cut 5 bases from V and 5 bases from J, with 15 bases between. The CDR3 sequence is CASSAQGGRTEAFF. CDR3 sequence (DNA): TGTGCCAGTAGTGCACAGGGCGGGAGAACTGAAGCTTTCTTT.